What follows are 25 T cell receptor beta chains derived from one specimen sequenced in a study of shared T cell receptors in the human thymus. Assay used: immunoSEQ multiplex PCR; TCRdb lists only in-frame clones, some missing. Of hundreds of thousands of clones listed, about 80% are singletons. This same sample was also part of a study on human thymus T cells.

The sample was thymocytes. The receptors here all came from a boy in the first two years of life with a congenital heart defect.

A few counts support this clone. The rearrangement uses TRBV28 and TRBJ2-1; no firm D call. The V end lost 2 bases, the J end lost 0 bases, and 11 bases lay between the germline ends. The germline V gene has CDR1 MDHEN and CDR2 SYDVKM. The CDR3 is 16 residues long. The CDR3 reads CASSLPDFSSYNEQFF. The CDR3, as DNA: TGTGCCAGCAGTTTACCCGACTTTAGCTCCTACAATGAGCAGTTCTTC.

CDR3 coding DNA: TGTGCCAGCAGCGCCACGACTAGCGGGGGGTCCAATGAGCAGTTCTTC. This codes for CASSATTSGGSNEQFF. The chain uses TRBV11-2 and TRBJ2-1; TRBD2 matches at 13 bases. This CDR3 region has 16 residues. The junction had 7 bases not matched to a gene; V was cut back by 5 bases and J by 6 bases. The germline gives CDR1 SGHAT, CDR2 FQNNGV.

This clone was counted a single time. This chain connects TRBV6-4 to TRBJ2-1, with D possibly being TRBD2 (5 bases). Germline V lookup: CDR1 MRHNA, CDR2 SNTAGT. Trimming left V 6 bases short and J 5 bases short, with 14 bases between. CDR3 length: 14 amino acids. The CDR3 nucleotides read TGTGCCAGCAGCGCGGGTCGCATTCACAATGAGCAGTTCTTC. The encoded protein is CASSAGRIHNEQFF.

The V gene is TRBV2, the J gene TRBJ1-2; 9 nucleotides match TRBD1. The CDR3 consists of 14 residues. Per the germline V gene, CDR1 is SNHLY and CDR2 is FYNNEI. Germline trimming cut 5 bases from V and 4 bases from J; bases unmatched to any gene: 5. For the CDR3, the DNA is TGTGCCAGCAGTCACAGGGGGCCTGGCTATGGCTACACCTTC. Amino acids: CASSHRGPGYGYTF.

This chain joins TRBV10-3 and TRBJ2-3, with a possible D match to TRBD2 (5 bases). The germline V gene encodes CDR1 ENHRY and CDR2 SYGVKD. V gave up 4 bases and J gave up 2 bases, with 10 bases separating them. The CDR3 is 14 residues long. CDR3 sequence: CAISVSEITDTQYF. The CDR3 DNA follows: TGTGCCATCAGTGTTAGCGAAATCACAGATACGCAGTATTTT.

The CDR3 sequence: CASSPPGQIVSGANVLTF. CDR3 bases: TGCGCCAGCAGCCCCCCGGGACAGATAGTCTCTGGGGCCAACGTCCTGACTTTC. The rearrangement links TRBV5-1 to TRBJ2-6; 7 bases are shared with TRBD1. The germline V gene encodes CDR1 SGHRS and CDR2 YFSETQ. The CDR3 consists of 18 residues. Unmatched junction bases numbered 10, after V lost 4 bases and J lost 0 bases.

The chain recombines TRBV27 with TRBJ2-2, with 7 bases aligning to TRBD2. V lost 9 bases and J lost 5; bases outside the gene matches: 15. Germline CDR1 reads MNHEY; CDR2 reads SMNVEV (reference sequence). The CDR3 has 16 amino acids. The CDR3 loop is CASYPGGRTGTGELFF. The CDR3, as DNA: TGTGCCAGTTACCCGGGGGGACGCACGGGGACCGGGGAGCTGTTTTTT.

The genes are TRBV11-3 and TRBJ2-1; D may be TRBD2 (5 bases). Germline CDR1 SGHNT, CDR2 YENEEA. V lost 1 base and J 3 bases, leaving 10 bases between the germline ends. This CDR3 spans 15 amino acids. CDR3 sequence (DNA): TGTGCCAGCAGCTTAGGACTACTAGACTACAATGAGCAGTTCTTC. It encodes CASSLGLLDYNEQFF.

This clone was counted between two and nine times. The CDR3 DNA is TGCAGCGTTGAAGATAGCGGGAGGACCGGGGAGCTGTTTTTT. It translates to CSVEDSGRTGELFF. The chain is built from TRBV29-1 and TRBJ2-2, with 10 bases lining up with TRBD2. The CDR3 extends over 14 amino acids. The germline CDR1 and CDR2 sequences are SQVTM and ANQGSEA. The ends lost 0 bases at V and 5 bases at J; junction bases unmatched: 0.

CDR3 sequence: CASSLDRPRSQETQYF. DNA of the CDR3: TGCGCCAGCAGCCTGGACAGGCCGCGCTCCCAAGAGACCCAGTACTTC. The chain employs TRBV5-1 and TRBJ2-5, with 7 bases identical to TRBD1. V shed 4 bases and J 1 base; nucleotides not matched to a gene: 10. Germline V gene lookup returns CDR1 SGHRS and CDR2 YFSETQ. The CDR3 spans 16 residues. The full variable domain, with the rest looked up from reference TRBV5-1 and TRBJ2-5, is KAGVTQTPRYLIKTRGQQVTLSCSPISGHRSVSWYQQTPGQGLQFLFEYFSETQRNKGNFPGRFSGRQFSNSRSEMNVSTLELGDSALYLCASSLDRPRSQETQYFGPGTRLLVL.

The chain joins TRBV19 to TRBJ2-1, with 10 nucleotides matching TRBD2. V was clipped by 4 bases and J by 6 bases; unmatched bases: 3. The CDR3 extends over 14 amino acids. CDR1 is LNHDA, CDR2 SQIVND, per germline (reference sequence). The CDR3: CASSTSSGGNEQFF. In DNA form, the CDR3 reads TGTGCCAGTAGTACCTCTAGCGGGGGCAATGAGCAGTTCTTC.

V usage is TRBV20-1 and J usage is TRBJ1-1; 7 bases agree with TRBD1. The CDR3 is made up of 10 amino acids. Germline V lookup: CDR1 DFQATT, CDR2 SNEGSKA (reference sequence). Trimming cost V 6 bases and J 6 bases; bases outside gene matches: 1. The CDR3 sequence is CSADRAEAFF. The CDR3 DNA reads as TGCAGTGCCGACAGGGCTGAAGCTTTCTTT.

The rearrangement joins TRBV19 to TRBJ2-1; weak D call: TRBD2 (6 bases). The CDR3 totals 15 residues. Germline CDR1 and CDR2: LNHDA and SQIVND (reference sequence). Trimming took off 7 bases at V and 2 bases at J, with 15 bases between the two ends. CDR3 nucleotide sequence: TGTGCCAGTAACCAACCGGGAGTCCCCTACAATGAGCAGTTCTTC. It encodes CASNQPGVPYNEQFF. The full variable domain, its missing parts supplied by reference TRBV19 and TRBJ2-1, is DGGITQSPKYLFRKEGQNVTLSCEQNLNHDAMYWYRQDPGQGLRLIYYSQIVNDFQKGDIAEGYSVSREKKESFPLTVTSAQKNPTAFYLCASNQPGVPYNEQFFGPGTRLTVL.

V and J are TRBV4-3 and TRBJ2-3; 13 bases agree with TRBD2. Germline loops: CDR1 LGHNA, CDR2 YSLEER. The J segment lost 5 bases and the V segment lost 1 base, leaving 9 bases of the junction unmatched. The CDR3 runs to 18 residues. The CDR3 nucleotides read TGCGCCAGCAGCCAAGTCTTGCGACTAGCGGGAGGTGAAGATACGCAGTATTTT. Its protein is CASSQVLRLAGGEDTQYF.

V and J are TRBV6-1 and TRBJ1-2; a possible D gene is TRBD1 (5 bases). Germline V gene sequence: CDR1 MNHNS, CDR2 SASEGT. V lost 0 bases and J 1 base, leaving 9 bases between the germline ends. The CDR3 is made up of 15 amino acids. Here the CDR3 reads CASSEAFRGNYGYTF. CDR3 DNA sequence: TGTGCCAGCAGTGAAGCGTTTAGGGGTAACTATGGCTACACCTTC.

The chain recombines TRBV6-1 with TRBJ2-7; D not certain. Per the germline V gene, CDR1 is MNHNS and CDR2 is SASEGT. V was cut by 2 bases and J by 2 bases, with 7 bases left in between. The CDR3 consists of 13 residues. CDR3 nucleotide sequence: TGTGCCAGCAGTGAAATCAGGACCTACGAGCAGTACTTC. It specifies CASSEIRTYEQYF.

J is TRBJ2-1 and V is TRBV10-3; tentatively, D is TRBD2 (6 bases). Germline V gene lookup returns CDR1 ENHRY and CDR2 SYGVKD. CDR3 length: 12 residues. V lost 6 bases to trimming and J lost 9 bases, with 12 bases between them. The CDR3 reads CAIRGGPSEQFF. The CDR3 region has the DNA TGTGCCATCAGAGGAGGGCCCAGTGAGCAGTTCTTC.

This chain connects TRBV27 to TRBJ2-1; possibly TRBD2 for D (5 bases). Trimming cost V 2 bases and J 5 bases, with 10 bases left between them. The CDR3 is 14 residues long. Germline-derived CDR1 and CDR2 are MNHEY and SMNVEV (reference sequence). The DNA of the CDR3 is TGTGCCAGCAGTTTAATTGCGGGTAACAATGAGCAGTTCTTC. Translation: CASSLIAGNNEQFF.

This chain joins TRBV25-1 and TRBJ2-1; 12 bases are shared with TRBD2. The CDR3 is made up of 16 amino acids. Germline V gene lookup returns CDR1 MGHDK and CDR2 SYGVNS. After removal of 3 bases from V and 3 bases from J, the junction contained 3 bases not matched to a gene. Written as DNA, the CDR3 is TGTGCCAGCAGTGACCGGACTAGCGGGATCTACAATGAGCAGTTCTTC. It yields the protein CASSDRTSGIYNEQFF.

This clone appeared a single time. CDR3 amino acids: CASSLAGLNTGELFF. The CDR3 coding sequence is TGTGCCAGCAGCTTGGCAGGGCTGAACACCGGGGAGCTGTTTTTT. V is TRBV11-1 and J is TRBJ2-2; D is perhaps TRBD1 (5 bases). Germline-derived CDR1 and CDR2 are SGHAT and FQDESV (reference sequence). There are 15 residues in the CDR3. The V and J ends lost 3 bases and 1 base respectively, with 9 bases between them. Complete variable domain (other parts from reference TRBV11-1 and TRBJ2-2): EAEVAQSPRYKITEKSQAVAFWCDPISGHATLYWYRQILGQGPELLVQFQDESVVDDSQLPKDRFSAERLKGVDSTLKIQPAELGDSAMYLCASSLAGLNTGELFFGEGSRLTVL.

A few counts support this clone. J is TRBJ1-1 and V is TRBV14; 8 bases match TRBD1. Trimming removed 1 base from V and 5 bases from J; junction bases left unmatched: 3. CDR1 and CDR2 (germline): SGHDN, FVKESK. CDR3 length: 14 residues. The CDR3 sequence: CASSQANRGTEAFF. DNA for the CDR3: TGTGCCAGCAGCCAAGCAAACAGGGGGACTGAAGCTTTCTTT.

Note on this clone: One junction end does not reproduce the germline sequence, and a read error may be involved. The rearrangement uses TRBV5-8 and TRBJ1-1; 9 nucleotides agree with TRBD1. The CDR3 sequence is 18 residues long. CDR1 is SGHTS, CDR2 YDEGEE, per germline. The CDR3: CASSCHSRDREAAPEAFF. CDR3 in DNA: TGTGCCAGCAGCTGTCACTCCCGGGACAGGGAGGCAGCACCTGAGGCTTTCTTT.

The CDR3 protein is CAISEQGADTGELFF. As DNA, the CDR3 is TGTGCCATCAGTGAGCAGGGGGCGGACACCGGGGAGCTGTTTTTT. V gene TRBV10-3 combines with J gene TRBJ2-2; 8 positions agree with TRBD1. The V segment lost 2 bases and the J segment 3 bases; nucleotides outside the gene matches: 2. CDR3 size: 15 residues. The germline CDR1 and CDR2 sequences are ENHRY and SYGVKD.

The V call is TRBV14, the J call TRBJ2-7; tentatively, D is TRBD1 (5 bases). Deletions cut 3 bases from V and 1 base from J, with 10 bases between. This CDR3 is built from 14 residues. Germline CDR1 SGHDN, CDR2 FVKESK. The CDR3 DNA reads TGTGCCAGCAGCCATCGAAGGGGTTCCTACGAGCAGTACTTC. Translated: CASSHRRGSYEQYF.

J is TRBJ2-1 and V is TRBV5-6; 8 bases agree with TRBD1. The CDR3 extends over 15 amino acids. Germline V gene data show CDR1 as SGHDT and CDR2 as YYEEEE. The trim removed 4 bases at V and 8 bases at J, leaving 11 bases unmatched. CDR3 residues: CASSLAGQGGDEQFF. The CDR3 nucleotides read TGTGCCAGCAGCCTAGCTGGACAGGGAGGAGATGAGCAGTTCTTC.